The present T cell receptor (beta chain) was sequenced within a study of T cell repertoires in cytomegalovirus infection. Study-level background: Shared public TCR beta signatures pointed to both CMV infection and a matching HLA type. Findings and limits, study-wide: The ex vivo response showed dominance by HLA-C-restricted CMV-specific TCR beta clonotypes. Adding up the frequency of public TCR beta families identified people who carried CMV plus the relevant HLA.

This clonotype was picked up many times. Its target is not known. TCRdb processed the reads anew with MiXCR; each CDR3 protein has one entry. Found here are 150,000 to 200,000 distinct CDR3 sequences, roughly 28% of them singletons; the top ten hold approximately 31%. The CDR3 extends over 13 amino acids. V gave up 2 bases and J gave up 6 bases; unmatched junction bases: 1. Looked up from germline, CDR1 is SGHTA and CDR2 is FQGTGA. The sequence came from a human donor in good health (CMV status not recorded). Some clones in this sample may be carry-over from other donors' samples. V gene TRBV7-3 combines with J gene TRBJ2-3; 8 bases align to TRBD2. The sequenced material came from PBMCs. The CDR3 loop reads CASSLREGDTQYF. The CDR3 DNA sequence: TGTGCCAGCAGCTTACGGGAGGGGGATACGCAGTATTTT.